Each of the 28 T cell receptor beta chains below was sequenced from the same sample in a study of blood T cells in healthy people across ages. A sample-barcoded 5' primer and a J-beta primer mix were used in a second PCR of roughly 6 to 11 cycles. From the 5' RACE reads, TCRdb called clonotypes with MiXCR, one entry per CDR3 protein. The profile shows 950,000 to 1,200,000 distinct CDR3 sequences, 35% to 40% of them singletons. The sequencing sample was made of blood. The origin of the receptors is a man between 18 and 35 years old in good health.

The DNA for the CDR3 is TGTGCCAGCAGCGCCCGACTAGCGGGGGACACAGATACGCAGTATTTT. This sequence encodes CASSARLAGDTDTQYF. This chain uses TRBV7-6 with TRBJ2-3; TRBD2 agrees at 12 bases. This CDR3 is built from 16 residues. The germline V gene has CDR1 SGHVS and CDR2 FNYEAQ. Unmatched junction bases numbered 5, after V lost 5 bases and J lost 2 bases.

In regard to this clonotype: A much larger clone differs from this one at a single base, so this may be a read error. The rearrangement uses TRBV20-1 and TRBJ2-7; D unresolved. The germline gives CDR1 DFQATT, CDR2 SNEGSKA (reference sequence). The CDR3 covers 15 residues. The CDR3 protein is CSAGDPRAESYEQYF. Written as DNA, the CDR3 is TGCAGTGCTGGAGATCCTAGGGCAGAGAGCTACGAGCAGTACTTC.

This clonotype has just a few counts. The chain recombines TRBV4-3 with TRBJ2-7; 10 bases map to TRBD2. Trimming cost V 7 bases and J 2 bases; bases outside gene matches: 8. Per the germline V gene, CDR1 is LGHNA and CDR2 is YSLEER. This CDR3 spans 15 amino acids. The CDR3 DNA follows: TGCGCCAGCACACCGTATAGCGGGGGGACCTACGAGCAGTACTTC. It specifies CASTPYSGGTYEQYF.

The chain employs TRBV27 and TRBJ1-5; D call uncertain. Germline loops: CDR1 MNHEY, CDR2 SMNVEV (reference sequence). V lost 0 bases, J lost 1 base, and 10 bases lay in between. This CDR3 is 16 amino acids long. CDR3 DNA sequence: TGTGCCAGCAGTTTATCATACTCTATCAGCAATCAGCCCCAGCATTTT. Translated: CASSLSYSISNQPQHF.

The chain joins TRBV12-3 or TRBV12-4 to TRBJ1-5, with TRBD1 as a possible D gene (5 bases). The ends were cut back, 5 bases at V and 4 bases at J, with 18 bases in the middle. This CDR3 region has 16 residues. As DNA, the CDR3 is TGTGCCAGCAGTAAAGCCGGGGGTTCGGGTAATCAGCCCCAGCATTTT. Protein: CASSKAGGSGNQPQHF.

This clonotype has a handful of counts. The junction does not match germline at one end; this may be a read error. The J gene is TRBJ2-1, the V gene TRBV9, with D unresolved. CDR1 and CDR2 (germline): SGDLS, YYNGEE. CDR3 length: 12 residues. The CDR3 DNA reads as TGTGCCAACAGCCTGGGCCGGAATGAGCAGTTCTTC. Protein product: CANSLGRNEQFF.

This clonotype was observed a few times. The gene calls are TRBV12-3 or TRBV12-4 and TRBJ2-7; D gene ambiguous. V lost 1 base to trimming and J lost 3 bases, with 16 bases between them. The CDR3 has 16 amino acids. The CDR3 coding sequence is TGTGCCAGCAGTTTAGTTGTTTACGGCGGCAACTACGAGCAGTACTTC. It yields the protein CASSLVVYGGNYEQYF.

The chain carries TRBV7-2 and TRBJ2-1, with D perhaps TRBD2 (7 bases). The CDR3 contains 15 residues. Germline CDR1 is SGHTA and CDR2 is FQGNSA. The V end lost 5 bases, the J end lost 7 bases, and 18 bases lay between the germline ends. The CDR3 DNA follows: TGTGCCAGCAGCCTACAGGGAATCGGGGGGAATGAGCAGTTCTTC. It specifies CASSLQGIGGNEQFF.

There are a few counts of this clonotype. J is TRBJ1-2 and V is TRBV12-3 or TRBV12-4, with D possibly TRBD1 on 6 matching bases. V dropped 5 bases and J dropped 4 bases, with 11 bases sitting between them. This CDR3 contains 13 residues. The CDR3 bases are TGTGCCAGCAGTAAACAGGGAGCCTATGGCTACACCTTC. Protein product: CASSKQGAYGYTF.

The gene calls are TRBV3-1 and TRBJ1-2; D unresolved. CDR3 length: 13 amino acids. Germline-derived CDR1 and CDR2 are LGHDT and YNNKEL (reference sequence). The V and J ends lost 3 bases and 7 bases respectively, with 12 bases between them. The DNA of the CDR3 is TGTGCCAGCAGCCAGAGCGCTATTCCTGGCTACACCTTC. It yields the protein CASSQSAIPGYTF.

V usage is TRBV21-1 and J usage is TRBJ2-5; the table gives TRBD2 as D, unverified against the DNA. TRBV21-1 is reported as a pseudogene. This CDR3 comprises 17 residues. CDR3 DNA: TGTGCCAGCAGCAAAGAAGGCTCGGACGGCCCTCTGTTTGAGCAGTACTTC. Residues: CASSKEGSDGPLFEQYF.

This clonotype was recorded a few times. The chain couples TRBV20-1 to TRBJ1-4, with D possibly TRBD1 on 5 matching bases. V was clipped by 1 base and J by 0 bases, with 6 bases between them. Germline-derived CDR1 and CDR2 are DFQATT and SNEGSKA (reference sequence). The CDR3 covers 14 residues. CDR3: CSARGQSTNEKLFF. The CDR3, as DNA: TGCAGTGCTAGAGGACAGTCAACTAATGAAAAACTGTTTTTT.

The CDR3 here is CASSARTGPLGNEQFF. The DNA for the CDR3 is TGTGCCAGCAGTGCGAGAACAGGGCCCCTTGGGAATGAGCAGTTCTTC. V gene TRBV28 combines with J gene TRBJ2-1; tentatively, D is TRBD1 (6 bases). The CDR3 is 16 amino acids. Deletions cut 5 bases from V and 7 bases from J, with 21 bases between. Germline V gene sequence: CDR1 MDHEN, CDR2 SYDVKM.

About this clonotype itself: A junction boundary mismatches the germline segment, possibly from a read error. V and J are TRBV7-9 and TRBJ2-1; TRBD1 or TRBD2 may be the D gene (5 bases each). The CDR3 runs to 13 residues. The V gene's germline CDR1 is SEHNR and CDR2 FQNEAQ (reference sequence). Here the CDR3 reads CASSLGRGNERFF. In DNA, the CDR3 is TGTGCCAGCAGCTTAGGTCGGGGCAATGAGCGGTTCTTC.

The CDR3 bases are TGTGCCTATTCAGAGGGGGGATTTAGCAATCAGCCCCAGCATTTT. Its protein product is CAYSEGGFSNQPQHF. The chain recombines TRBV30 with TRBJ1-5, with D perhaps matching TRBD1 (6 bases). The germline CDR1 and CDR2 sequences are GTSNPN and SVGIG (reference sequence). V lost 7 bases, J lost 0 bases, and 16 bases lay in between. CDR3 length equals 15 residues.

This chain connects TRBV28 to TRBJ1-2, with 7 bases identical to TRBD1. The CDR3 sequence is 18 residues long. Trimming at V came to 6 bases and at J to 1 base, leaving 17 bases not matched to a gene. Germline CDR1 reads MDHEN; CDR2 reads SYDVKM. CDR3 DNA: TGTGCCAGCAGCCCCCACATCGGACAGGCGGCGGTTAACTATGGCTACACCTTC. This sequence encodes CASSPHIGQAAVNYGYTF.

This clonotype turned up a few times. The rearrangement joins TRBV10-3 to TRBJ1-1; tentatively, D is TRBD1 (5 bases). This CDR3 comprises 15 residues. With 3 bases removed from V and 0 bases from J, the gap between germline ends came to 11 bases. CDR1 and CDR2 from the germline V gene are ENHRY and SYGVKD. The CDR3 protein is CAISDGGKLNTEAFF. CDR3 in DNA: TGTGCCATCAGTGATGGGGGGAAGTTGAACACTGAAGCTTTCTTT.

The J gene is TRBJ1-4, the V gene TRBV7-2; D unresolved. This CDR3 comprises 14 residues. CDR1 is SGHTA, CDR2 FQGNSA, per germline. V shed 2 bases and J shed 7 bases, with 11 bases lying between them. Written as DNA, the CDR3 is TGTGCCAGCAGCTTATACGGGCGGGGTGAAAAACTGTTTTTT. Translating it yields CASSLYGRGEKLFF.

This chain connects TRBV5-5 to TRBJ1-4; no firm D call. CDR1 and CDR2 from the germline V gene are SGHKS and YYEKEE (reference sequence). V dropped 0 bases and J dropped 5 bases, with 11 bases sitting between them. The CDR3 runs 15 residues. In DNA, the CDR3 is TGTGCCAGCAGCTTGGCGAGCTGGAGAAATGAAAAACTGTTTTTT. Protein product: CASSLASWRNEKLFF.

V is TRBV12-3 or TRBV12-4 and J is TRBJ2-3; a possible D gene is TRBD2 (7 bases). This CDR3 is 14 amino acids long. Trimming left V 6 bases short and J 4 bases short, with 14 bases between. CDR3 loop: CASSHGGPADTQYF. Here the CDR3 DNA reads TGTGCCAGCAGCCACGGGGGGCCGGCAGATACGCAGTATTTT.

V is TRBV29-1 and J is TRBJ1-5, with 7 bases lining up with TRBD1. Germline CDR1 is SQVTM and CDR2 is ANQGSEA. This CDR3 has 13 amino acids. V shed 5 bases and J 4 bases; nucleotides not matched to a gene: 5. CDR3 loop: CSVTGEANQPQHF. The CDR3 region has the DNA TGCAGCGTTACAGGGGAGGCAAATCAGCCCCAGCATTTT.

The V call is TRBV5-1, the J call TRBJ2-1; 8 positions match TRBD2. The CDR3 runs to 17 residues. The V segment lost 2 bases and the J segment 4 bases; nucleotides outside the gene matches: 11. Germline CDR1 SGHRS, CDR2 YFSETQ. CDR3 sequence: CASSLTAGVFTYNEQFF. The CDR3 nucleotides read TGCGCCAGCAGCTTAACAGCGGGGGTGTTTACTTACAATGAGCAGTTCTTC.

This clonotype turned up a few times. The chain links TRBV11-3 to TRBJ2-5; weak D call: TRBD1 (6 bases). There are 14 residues in the CDR3. Looked up from germline, CDR1 is SGHNT and CDR2 is YENEEA. Trimming removed 5 bases at V and 1 base at J, with 11 bases between. The CDR3 nucleotides read TGTGCCAGCAGCGTGGACAGTCTCCAAGAGACCCAGTACTTC. It translates to CASSVDSLQETQYF.

This clonotype appeared once. The rearrangement uses TRBV12-3 or TRBV12-4 and TRBJ2-5, with 9 bases that match TRBD1. V lost 4 bases to trimming and J lost 5 bases; unmatched junction nucleotides: 2. The CDR3 runs 13 residues. CDR3 DNA sequence: TGTGCCAGCAGTTCAGGGACAGGGGAGACCCAGTACTTC. Translated, it gives CASSSGTGETQYF.

V usage is TRBV29-1 and J usage is TRBJ2-3, with D perhaps TRBD2 (7 bases). Germline CDR1 reads SQVTM; CDR2 reads ANQGSEA. This CDR3 contains 16 residues. The V gene lost 5 bases and the J gene lost 4 bases, with 22 bases spanning the gap. The CDR3 loop reads CSVQRGRGRDPDTQYF. DNA of the CDR3: TGCAGCGTTCAACGTGGAAGGGGGAGGGATCCAGATACGCAGTATTTT.

The chain has TRBV12-3 or TRBV12-4 and TRBJ2-2, with 8 bases fitting TRBD2. Trimming cost V 2 bases and J 3 bases; bases outside gene matches: 5. The CDR3 is 16 residues long. The CDR3 loop is CASSLSGGGYTGELFF. In nucleotides, the CDR3 is TGTGCCAGCAGTTTATCCGGGGGGGGCTACACCGGGGAGCTGTTTTTT.

This chain uses TRBV5-1 with TRBJ1-5; D not resolved. V was trimmed by 5 bases and J by 0 bases, leaving 12 bases between them. Germline V gene data show CDR1 as SGHRS and CDR2 as YFSETQ. CDR3 length: 15 residues. The CDR3 here is CASRRYPYSNQPQHF. In DNA form, the CDR3 reads TGCGCCAGCAGAAGGTACCCCTATAGCAATCAGCCCCAGCATTTT.

The chain links TRBV29-1 to TRBJ1-6, with a tentative D call TRBD1 (5 bases). Germline CDR1 reads SQVTM; CDR2 reads ANQGSEA. CDR3 length equals 14 residues. The V and J ends lost 4 bases and 6 bases respectively, with 13 bases between them. This CDR3 is CSVAQGSVNSPLHF. CDR3 in DNA: TGCAGCGTTGCCCAGGGTTCAGTTAATTCACCCCTCCACTTT.